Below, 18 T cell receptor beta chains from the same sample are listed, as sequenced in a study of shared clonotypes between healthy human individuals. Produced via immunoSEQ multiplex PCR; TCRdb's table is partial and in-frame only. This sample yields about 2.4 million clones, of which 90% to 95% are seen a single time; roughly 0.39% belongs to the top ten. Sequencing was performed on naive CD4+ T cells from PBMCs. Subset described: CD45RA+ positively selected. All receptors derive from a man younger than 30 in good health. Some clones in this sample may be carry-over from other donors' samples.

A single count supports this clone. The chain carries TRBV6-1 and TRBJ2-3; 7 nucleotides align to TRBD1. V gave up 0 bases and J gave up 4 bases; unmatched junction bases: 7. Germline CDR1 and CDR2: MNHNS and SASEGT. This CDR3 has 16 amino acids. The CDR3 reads CASSEAGRGWADTQYF. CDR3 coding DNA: TGTGCCAGCAGTGAAGCGGGCAGGGGGTGGGCAGATACGCAGTATTTT.

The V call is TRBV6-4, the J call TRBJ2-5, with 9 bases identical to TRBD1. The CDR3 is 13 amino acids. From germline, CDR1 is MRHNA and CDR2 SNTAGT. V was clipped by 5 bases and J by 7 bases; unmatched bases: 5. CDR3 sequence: CASSQDRGGTQYF. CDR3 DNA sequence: TGTGCCAGCAGTCAGGACAGGGGAGGGACCCAGTACTTC.

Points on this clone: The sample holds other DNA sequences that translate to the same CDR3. CDR3 DNA sequence: TGCGCCAGCAGCTTGGAAGGGTTGAGCAATCAGCCCCAGCATTTT. It encodes CASSLEGLSNQPQHF. The chain is built from TRBV5-1 and TRBJ1-5; D gene unclear. The CDR3 has 15 residues. Germline V lookup: CDR1 SGHRS, CDR2 YFSETQ. Trimming removed 0 bases from V and 1 base from J, with 8 bases in between.

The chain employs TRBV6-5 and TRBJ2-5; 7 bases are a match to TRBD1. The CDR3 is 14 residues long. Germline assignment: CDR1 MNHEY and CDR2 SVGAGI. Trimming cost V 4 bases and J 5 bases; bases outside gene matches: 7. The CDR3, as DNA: TGTGCCAGCAGTTCCAAGGGGGCTTGGGAGACCCAGTACTTC. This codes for CASSSKGAWETQYF.

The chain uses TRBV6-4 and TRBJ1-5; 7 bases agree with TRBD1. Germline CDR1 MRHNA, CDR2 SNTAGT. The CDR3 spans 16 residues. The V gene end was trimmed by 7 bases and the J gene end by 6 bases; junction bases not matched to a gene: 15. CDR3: CASTFSGTAHGQPQHF. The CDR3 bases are TGTGCCAGCACTTTTTCCGGGACAGCCCACGGTCAGCCCCAGCATTTT.

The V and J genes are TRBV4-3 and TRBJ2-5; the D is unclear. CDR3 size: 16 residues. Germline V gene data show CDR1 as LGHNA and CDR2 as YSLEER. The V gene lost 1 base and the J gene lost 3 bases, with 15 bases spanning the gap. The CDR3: CASSQGILRGEETQYF. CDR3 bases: TGCGCCAGCAGCCAAGGAATCCTCCGTGGGGAAGAGACCCAGTACTTC.

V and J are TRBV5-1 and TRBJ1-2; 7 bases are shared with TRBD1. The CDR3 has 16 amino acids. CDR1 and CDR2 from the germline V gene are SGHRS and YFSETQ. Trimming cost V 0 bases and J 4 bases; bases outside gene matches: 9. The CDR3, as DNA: TGCGCCAGCAGCTTGGCGCCAGGGGGTAAATCCTATGGCTACACCTTC. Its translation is CASSLAPGGKSYGYTF.

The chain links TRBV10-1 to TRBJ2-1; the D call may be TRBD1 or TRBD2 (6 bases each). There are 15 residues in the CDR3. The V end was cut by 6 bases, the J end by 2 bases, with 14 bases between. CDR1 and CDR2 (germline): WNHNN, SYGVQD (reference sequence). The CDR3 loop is CASSVRGGTYNEQFF. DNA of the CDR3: TGCGCCAGCAGCGTCCGAGGGGGGACCTACAATGAGCAGTTCTTC.

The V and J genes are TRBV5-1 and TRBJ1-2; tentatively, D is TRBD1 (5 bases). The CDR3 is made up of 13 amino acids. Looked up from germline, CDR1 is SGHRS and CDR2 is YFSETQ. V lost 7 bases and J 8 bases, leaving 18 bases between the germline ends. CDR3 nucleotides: TGCGCCAGCTCCGCAGGGACCGCCGGGGGCTACACCTTC. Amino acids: CASSAGTAGGYTF.

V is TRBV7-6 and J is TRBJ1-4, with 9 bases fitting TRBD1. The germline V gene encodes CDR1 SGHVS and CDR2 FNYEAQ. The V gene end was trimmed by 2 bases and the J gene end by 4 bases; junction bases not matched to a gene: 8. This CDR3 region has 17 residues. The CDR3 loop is CASSLPGTGRVNEKLFF. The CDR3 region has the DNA TGTGCCAGCAGCTTACCCGGGACAGGGCGGGTTAATGAAAAACTGTTTTTT.

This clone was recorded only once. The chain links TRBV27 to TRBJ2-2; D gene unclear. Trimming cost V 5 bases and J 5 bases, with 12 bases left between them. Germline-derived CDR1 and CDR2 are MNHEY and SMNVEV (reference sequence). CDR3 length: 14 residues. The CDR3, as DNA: TGTGCCAGCAGTCCGCGACGGGCGACCGGGGAGCTGTTTTTT. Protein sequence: CASSPRRATGELFF.

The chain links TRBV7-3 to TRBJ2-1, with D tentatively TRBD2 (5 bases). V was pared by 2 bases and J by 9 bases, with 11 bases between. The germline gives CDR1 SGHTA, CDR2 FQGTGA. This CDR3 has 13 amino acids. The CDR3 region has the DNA TGTGCCAGCAGCTTAGTATGGGGAGTTGAGCAGTTCTTC. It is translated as CASSLVWGVEQFF.

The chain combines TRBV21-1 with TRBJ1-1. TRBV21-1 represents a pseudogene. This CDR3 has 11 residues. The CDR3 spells CASSKTLEAFF. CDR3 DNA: TGTGCCAGCAGCAAAACTCTTGAAGCTTTCTTT.

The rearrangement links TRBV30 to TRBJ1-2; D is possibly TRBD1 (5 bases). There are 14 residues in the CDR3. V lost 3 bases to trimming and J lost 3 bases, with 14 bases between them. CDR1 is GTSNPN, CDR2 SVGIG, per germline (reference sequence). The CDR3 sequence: CAWRTAIPYYGYTF. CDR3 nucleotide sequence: TGTGCCTGGAGGACAGCCATACCTTACTATGGCTACACCTTC.

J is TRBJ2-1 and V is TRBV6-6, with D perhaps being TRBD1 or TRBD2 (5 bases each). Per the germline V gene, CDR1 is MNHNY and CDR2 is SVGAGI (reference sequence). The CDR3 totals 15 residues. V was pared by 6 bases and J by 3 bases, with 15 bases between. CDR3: CASSRPGQLYNEQFF. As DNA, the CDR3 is TGTGCCAGCAGCCGACCGGGGCAGCTCTACAATGAGCAGTTCTTC.

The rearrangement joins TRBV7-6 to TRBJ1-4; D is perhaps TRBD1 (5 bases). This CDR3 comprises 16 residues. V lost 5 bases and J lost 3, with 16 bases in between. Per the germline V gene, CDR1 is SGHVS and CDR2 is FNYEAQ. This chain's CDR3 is CASSRGIGTANEKLFF. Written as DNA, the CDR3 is TGTGCCAGCAGCCGAGGCATCGGGACGGCTAATGAAAAACTGTTTTTT.

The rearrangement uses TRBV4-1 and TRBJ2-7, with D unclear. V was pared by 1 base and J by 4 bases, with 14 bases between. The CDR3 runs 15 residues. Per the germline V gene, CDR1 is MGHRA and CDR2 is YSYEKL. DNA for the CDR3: TGCGCCAGCAGCCAAGGGTCAGCTCCGAGTTACGAGCAGTACTTC. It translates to CASSQGSAPSYEQYF.

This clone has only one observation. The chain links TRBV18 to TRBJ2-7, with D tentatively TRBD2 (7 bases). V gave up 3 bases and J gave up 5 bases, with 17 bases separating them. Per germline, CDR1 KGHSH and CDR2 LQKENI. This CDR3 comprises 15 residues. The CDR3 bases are TGTGCCAGCTCACCCCCCACCGGGGGGCGACACGAGCAGTACTTC. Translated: CASSPPTGGRHEQYF. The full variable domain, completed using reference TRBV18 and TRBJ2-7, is NAGVMQNPRHLVRRRGQEARLRCSPMKGHSHVYWYRQLPEEGLKFMVYLQKENIIDESGMPKERFSAEFPKEGPSILRIQQVVRGDSAAYFCASSPPTGGRHEQYFGPGTRLTVT.